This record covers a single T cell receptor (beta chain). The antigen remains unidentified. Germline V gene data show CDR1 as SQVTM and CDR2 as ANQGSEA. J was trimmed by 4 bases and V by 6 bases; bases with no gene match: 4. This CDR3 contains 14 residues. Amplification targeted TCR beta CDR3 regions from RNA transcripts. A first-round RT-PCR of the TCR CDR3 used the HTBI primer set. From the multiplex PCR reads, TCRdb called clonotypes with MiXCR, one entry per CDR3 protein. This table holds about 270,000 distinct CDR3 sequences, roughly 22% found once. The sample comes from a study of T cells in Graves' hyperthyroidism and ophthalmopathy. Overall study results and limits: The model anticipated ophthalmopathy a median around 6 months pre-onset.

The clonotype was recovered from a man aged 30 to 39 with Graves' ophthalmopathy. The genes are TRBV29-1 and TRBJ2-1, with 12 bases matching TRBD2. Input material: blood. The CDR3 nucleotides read TGCAGCGTCAGGACTAGCGGGACTTACAATGAGCAGTTCTTC. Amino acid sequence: CSVRTSGTYNEQFF.